One sample yielded the 14 T cell receptor beta chains listed below, sequenced in a study of shared clonotypes between healthy human individuals. The data were produced by immunoSEQ multiplex PCR, yet TCRdb's version contains in-frame clones alone and is incomplete. This sample has around 610,000 clones; roughly 95% occur once, and the top ten carry about 0.12%. Naive CD8 cells were CD45RO-negative, positively selected for CCR7, excluding terminally differentiated effector memory CD45RA+ cells. Sequencing used naive CD8+ T cells sorted from blood. These TCRs come from a woman in her 30s in good health.

As regards this clone: At one boundary the junction diverges from the germline segment, which might be a read error. CDR3 residues: CVSSLFRAGNEQYF. Written as DNA, the CDR3 is TGTGTCAGCAGTTTATTCAGGGCCGGGAACGAGCAGTACTTC. The V and J genes are TRBV28 and TRBJ2-7; D may be TRBD1 or TRBD2 (5 bases each). The CDR3 length is 14 residues. In germline, CDR1 is MDHEN, CDR2 SYDVKM.

V and J are TRBV15 and TRBJ2-2; maybe TRBD1 (5 bases). From germline, CDR1 is LNHNV and CDR2 YYDKDF (reference sequence). The CDR3 sequence is 15 residues long. With 2 bases removed from V and 1 base from J, the gap between germline ends came to 8 bases. The DNA for the CDR3 is TGTGCCACCAGCAGACAGGGCAGGAACACCGGGGAGCTGTTTTTT. The encoded protein is CATSRQGRNTGELFF.

The rearrangement joins TRBV6-5 to TRBJ2-1, with TRBD1 as a possible D gene (8 bases). Trimming cost V 0 bases and J 8 bases, with 11 bases left between them. The CDR3 is 14 amino acids. Per the germline V gene, CDR1 is MNHEY and CDR2 is SVGAGI. DNA of the CDR3: TGTGCCAGCAGTTACTCAGCGGGACAGGATGAGCAGTTCTTC. Encoded protein: CASSYSAGQDEQFF.

The genes are TRBV7-6 and TRBJ1-1, with a tentative D call TRBD1 (5 bases). CDR1 is SGHVS and CDR2 is FNYEAQ in the germline V gene. V lost 1 base and J lost 6, with 6 bases in between. The CDR3 length is 12 residues. CDR3 DNA: TGTGCCAGCAGCTTAGGGGGACCTGAAGCTTTCTTT. It codes for CASSLGGPEAFF.

This clone is a singleton in its sample. V gene TRBV28 combines with J gene TRBJ2-1, with TRBD2 identical over 8 bases. The germline V gene encodes CDR1 MDHEN and CDR2 SYDVKM. V lost 10 bases and J lost 6; bases outside the gene matches: 11. There are 14 residues in the CDR3. Here the CDR3 reads CATLTGLVANEQFF. DNA of the CDR3: TGTGCCACTCTAACGGGACTAGTCGCCAATGAGCAGTTCTTC.

This sequence joins TRBV27 and TRBJ1-5, with D maybe TRBD1 (6 bases). The CDR3 extends over 14 amino acids. V dropped 5 bases and J dropped 3 bases, with 11 bases sitting between them. CDR1 MNHEY and CDR2 SMNVEV come from the germline V gene (reference sequence). The CDR3 is CASSQGIPNQPQHF. CDR3 bases: TGTGCCAGCAGTCAGGGGATCCCCAATCAGCCCCAGCATTTT.

This chain links TRBV6-6 with TRBJ1-1; D is unclear. V lost 0 bases and J lost 1, with 12 bases in between. The CDR3 consists of 16 residues. Germline assignment: CDR1 MNHNY and CDR2 SVGAGI (reference sequence). The CDR3 spells CASSYSNWGTNTEAFF. CDR3 nucleotide sequence: TGTGCCAGCAGTTACTCTAACTGGGGAACGAACACTGAAGCTTTCTTT.

This chain uses TRBV5-1 with TRBJ2-5; no clear D. V gave up 0 bases and J gave up 3 bases, with 12 bases separating them. In germline, CDR1 is SGHRS, CDR2 YFSETQ. The CDR3 covers 15 residues. The CDR3 sequence: CASSLVGRLKETQYF. The CDR3 coding sequence is TGCGCCAGCAGCTTGGTCGGGCGGCTTAAAGAGACCCAGTACTTC. Using reference TRBV5-1 and TRBJ2-5 for the parts outside the CDR3, the full variable domain is KAGVTQTPRYLIKTRGQQVTLSCSPISGHRSVSWYQQTPGQGLQFLFEYFSETQRNKGNFPGRFSGRQFSNSRSEMNVSTLELGDSALYLCASSLVGRLKETQYFGPGTRLLVL.

The V and J genes are TRBV2 and TRBJ1-1; D call uncertain. The germline CDR1 and CDR2 sequences are SNHLY and FYNNEI. This CDR3 is built from 13 residues. V was cut by 4 bases and J by 1 base, with 7 bases left in between. The CDR3: CASSGWENTEAFF. The CDR3 DNA reads TGTGCCAGCAGTGGGTGGGAGAACACTGAAGCTTTCTTT. Supplemented by reference TRBV2 and TRBJ1-1, the full variable domain reads EPEVTQTPSHQVTQMGQEVILRCVPISNHLYFYWYRQILGQKVEFLVSFYNNEISEKSEIFDDQFSVERPDGSNFTLKIRSTKLEDSAMYFCASSGWENTEAFFGQGTRLTVV.

As regards this clone: Other DNA sequences of this sample code for an identical CDR3. The V and J genes are TRBV5-6 and TRBJ2-7; D ambiguous. Per germline, CDR1 SGHDT and CDR2 YYEEEE. The CDR3 contains 12 residues. Trimming took off 2 bases at V and 3 bases at J, with 6 bases between the two ends. The CDR3 protein is CASSFGGYEQYF. In DNA form, the CDR3 reads TGTGCCAGCAGCTTCGGCGGCTACGAGCAGTACTTC.

V usage is TRBV5-4 and J usage is TRBJ1-2; tentative D call: TRBD1 (5 bases). Deletions cut 0 bases from V and 1 base from J, with 7 bases between. This CDR3 is 14 amino acids long. Germline V gene lookup returns CDR1 SGHNT and CDR2 YYREEE (reference sequence). The DNA of the CDR3 is TGTGCCAGCAGCTTGGACCAGGGTAACTATGGCTACACCTTC. This encodes CASSLDQGNYGYTF.

The genes are TRBV27 and TRBJ1-2, with D hard to call. This CDR3 comprises 13 residues. The V end lost 5 bases, the J end lost 7 bases, and 14 bases lay between the germline ends. CDR1 is MNHEY, CDR2 SMNVEV, per germline (reference sequence). Here the CDR3 DNA reads TGTGCCAGCAGTCCGACACCTCCCGCTGGCTACACCTTC. Translating it yields CASSPTPPAGYTF.

This chain joins TRBV7-9 and TRBJ2-1, with 7 bases lining up with TRBD2. The CDR3 has 17 residues. Germline V gene lookup returns CDR1 SEHNR and CDR2 FQNEAQ (reference sequence). Trimming took 2 bases from V and 0 from J; bases not matched to a gene: 7. The CDR3 DNA reads TGTGCCAGCAGCTTATTGCTAGCGGAATACTCCTACAATGAGCAGTTCTTC. Protein sequence: CASSLLLAEYSYNEQFF.

This clone occurred once. This rearrangement joins TRBV28 to TRBJ2-7, with 8 bases fitting TRBD2. V gave up 5 bases and J gave up 0 bases; unmatched junction bases: 6. The CDR3 extends over 15 amino acids. Germline assignment: CDR1 MDHEN and CDR2 SYDVKM. Here the CDR3 reads CASSPGAGGSYEQYF. The CDR3 DNA follows: TGTGCCAGCAGTCCCGGGGCGGGAGGCTCCTACGAGCAGTACTTC.